This T cell receptor beta chain was recovered during a study of graft-versus-host responses after intestinal transplantation. Looking at the study overall: Those transplanted obtained multivisceral, liver-intestinal, or isolated intestinal grafts. The study gave all recipients anti-thymocyte globulin induction, then tacrolimus and steroids for three to four years.

Sequencing used immunoSEQ multiplex PCR; TCRdb keeps in-frame clones, though not all of them. Counted here are around 64,000 clones, 90% to 95% occurring once; the ten biggest clones make up 0.38%. Of note for this clone: Its matching antigen is unknown.

Study findings and constraints: GvH clones appeared in recipient marrow, some first in ileum or blood. Across patients carrying graft-donor T cell macrochimerism, allografts held high graft-versus-host to host-versus-graft clonal ratios.

CDR1 SGHTA and CDR2 FQGNSA come from the germline V gene. This CDR3 has 13 amino acids. The receptor was derived from a human donor who was the organ donor for an intestinal transplant. The sequencing used unstimulated CD4+ T cells sorted from spleen or lymph node cells, collected before transplant. The gene calls are TRBV7-2 and TRBJ2-5; D remains ambiguous. TRBJ2-7 matches the DNA end more closely, so the J call is doubtful. The CDR3 protein is CASSLSLSYEQYF. For the CDR3, the DNA is TGTGCCAGCAGCTTAAGTCTATCCTACGAGCAGTACTTC.